The rows below give T cell receptor beta chains drawn from one sample of a study of T cell clusters in autoimmune cytopenias. One entry per CDR3 protein, without DNA, is what TCRdb gives after re-calling the multiplex PCR reads. Its clone listing holds thousands of distinct CDR3 sequences. The sequencing input was peripheral blood. The receptors derive from a human donor with an autoimmune cytopenia or autoimmune hepatitis (not recorded which). The CDR3 runs from the conserved cysteine through the conserved F or W. Only part of the rows carry a size: once, few, many, or a class if the clone is expanded.

j_gene: TRBJ1-2
v_gene: TRBV18
abundance: NA
CDR3aa: CASSPVQRDGYTF

j_gene: TRBJ2-3
v_gene: TRBV7-9
abundance: NA
CDR3aa: CASSPWVGPNTDTQYF

j_gene: TRBJ1-4
v_gene: TRBV5-6
abundance: NA
CDR3aa: CASSRRDRAEKLFF

j_gene: TRBJ2-1
v_gene: TRBV6-2/TRBV6-3
abundance: NA
CDR3aa: CASETLDRGLGNEQFF

j_gene: TRBJ1-2
v_gene: TRBV6-5
abundance: medium-sized
CDR3aa: CASLRVDGYTF

j_gene: TRBJ2-1
v_gene: TRBV6-6
abundance: NA
CDR3aa: CASSSPGGQSSYNEQFF

j_gene: TRBJ2-7
v_gene: TRBV30
abundance: medium-sized
CDR3aa: CAWTSGDYEQYF

j_gene: TRBJ2-1
v_gene: TRBV6-5
abundance: medium-sized
CDR3aa: CASSYSLRGRPANEQFF

j_gene: TRBJ2-7
v_gene: TRBV5-4
abundance: NA
CDR3aa: CASSRSLDTPLEQYF

j_gene: TRBJ1-4
v_gene: TRBV5-1
abundance: NA
CDR3aa: CASSLTDRVKATNEKLFF

j_gene: TRBJ2-7
v_gene: TRBV20-1
abundance: medium-sized
CDR3aa: CSARRDLEQYF

j_gene: TRBJ1-6
v_gene: TRBV19
abundance: medium-sized
CDR3aa: CASSIRDRGPSYNSPLHF

j_gene: TRBJ2-2
v_gene: TRBV11-2
abundance: NA
CDR3aa: CASRGGGDSFTGELFF

j_gene: TRBJ2-5
v_gene: TRBV6-5
abundance: medium-sized
CDR3aa: CASSYSWTQETQYF

j_gene: TRBJ2-5
v_gene: TRBV20-1
abundance: NA
CDR3aa: CSAPKTGGETQYF

j_gene: TRBJ2-1
v_gene: TRBV24-1
abundance: NA
CDR3aa: CATSDEGTGSNEQFF

j_gene: TRBJ2-1
v_gene: TRBV6-2/TRBV6-3
abundance: medium-sized
CDR3aa: CASSWGPLNNEQFF

j_gene: TRBJ2-7
v_gene: TRBV6-5
abundance: medium-sized
CDR3aa: CASTAQGVVHEQYF

j_gene: TRBJ2-3
v_gene: TRBV20-1
abundance: NA
CDR3aa: CSAPSRSTDTQYF

j_gene: TRBJ2-1
v_gene: TRBV5-5
abundance: NA
CDR3aa: CASSLGQWLGNEQFF

j_gene: TRBJ2-1
v_gene: TRBV19
abundance: medium-sized
CDR3aa: CASSISNEQFF

j_gene: TRBJ1-6
v_gene: TRBV30
abundance: medium-sized
CDR3aa: CAWTAGRVNSPLHF

j_gene: TRBJ2-7
v_gene: TRBV15
abundance: medium-sized
CDR3aa: CATSNSPSSYEQYF

j_gene: TRBJ2-2
v_gene: TRBV20-1
abundance: NA
CDR3aa: CSARAGATGELFF

j_gene: TRBJ2-5
v_gene: TRBV6-2/TRBV6-3
abundance: medium-sized
CDR3aa: CASRQGGRETQYF

j_gene: TRBJ1-1
v_gene: TRBV19
abundance: medium-sized
CDR3aa: CASSSRLEETEAFF

j_gene: TRBJ2-6
v_gene: TRBV6-2/TRBV6-3
abundance: NA
CDR3aa: CASRPTGDFSGANVLTF

j_gene: TRBJ2-7
v_gene: TRBV27
abundance: NA
CDR3aa: CAGRMAGLSYEQYF

j_gene: TRBJ2-1
v_gene: TRBV4-3
abundance: NA
CDR3aa: CASSPVYGRLGSSYNEQFF

j_gene: TRBJ1-5
v_gene: TRBV30
abundance: medium-sized
CDR3aa: CAWSVDDNQPQHF

j_gene: TRBJ1-1
v_gene: TRBV6-5
abundance: NA
CDR3aa: CASNHGQGLMNTEAFF

j_gene: TRBJ2-2
v_gene: TRBV6-5
abundance: NA
CDR3aa: CASSYGGLQLTGELFF

j_gene: TRBJ2-1
v_gene: TRBV12-3/TRBV12-4
abundance: medium-sized
CDR3aa: CASSLGGANEQFF

j_gene: TRBJ2-3
v_gene: TRBV18
abundance: medium-sized
CDR3aa: CASSPLPASGTTDTQYF

j_gene: TRBJ1-6
v_gene: TRBV30
abundance: medium-sized
CDR3aa: CAWRGQGDSPLHF

j_gene: TRBJ2-7
v_gene: TRBV7-6
abundance: NA
CDR3aa: CASSLVRSGEQYF

j_gene: TRBJ1-3
v_gene: TRBV11-1
abundance: NA
CDR3aa: CASSLEGCSGNTIYF

j_gene: TRBJ1-4
v_gene: TRBV5-6
abundance: medium-sized
CDR3aa: CASSPGRGGEKLFF

j_gene: TRBJ2-1
v_gene: TRBV20-1
abundance: NA
CDR3aa: CSANRPGSPNEQFF

j_gene: TRBJ2-2
v_gene: TRBV5-6
abundance: NA
CDR3aa: CASSARQGVTGELFF

j_gene: TRBJ2-2
v_gene: TRBV27
abundance: NA
CDR3aa: CASSLGANTGELFF

j_gene: TRBJ1-5
v_gene: TRBV30
abundance: medium-sized
CDR3aa: CAWSGIGSKPQHF

j_gene: TRBJ2-1
v_gene: TRBV7-2
abundance: medium-sized
CDR3aa: CASSRNSRDLQFF

j_gene: TRBJ2-1
v_gene: TRBV20-1
abundance: NA
CDR3aa: CSAILGANNEQFF

j_gene: TRBJ2-5
v_gene: TRBV7-6
abundance: medium-sized
CDR3aa: CASSLVGGRGETQYF

j_gene: TRBJ2-5
v_gene: TRBV12-3/TRBV12-4
abundance: NA
CDR3aa: CASSLGQGYQETQYF

j_gene: TRBJ2-2
v_gene: TRBV30
abundance: medium-sized
CDR3aa: CACHFRDRDFPNTGELFF

j_gene: TRBJ2-2
v_gene: TRBV19
abundance: medium-sized
CDR3aa: CASTPGGSGDTGELFF

j_gene: TRBJ2-2
v_gene: TRBV5-1
abundance: NA
CDR3aa: CASSRERGTNTGELFF

j_gene: TRBJ1-1
v_gene: TRBV7-9
abundance: NA
CDR3aa: CASSPRAHNTEAFF

j_gene: TRBJ2-2
v_gene: TRBV7-6
abundance: NA
CDR3aa: CASSLDGVHGELFF

j_gene: TRBJ1-6
v_gene: TRBV21-1
abundance: NA
CDR3aa: CASSKGWLRRGDNSPLHF

j_gene: TRBJ2-2
v_gene: TRBV7-9
abundance: medium-sized
CDR3aa: CASSLRGELFF

j_gene: TRBJ1-5
v_gene: TRBV6-1
abundance: medium-sized
CDR3aa: CASALALQPQHF